One sample yielded the 8 T cell receptor beta chains listed below, sequenced in a study of T cell changes during pregnancy in multiple sclerosis. Using immunoSEQ multiplex PCR, the repertoire was profiled, and TCRdb retains in-frame clones only, with some absent. The table has around 37,000 clones, over 80% seen once. The material was CD8+ T cells from peripheral blood mononuclear cells, obtained before pregnancy. The receptors derive from a female donor with multiple sclerosis, enrolled in a pregnancy study.

The DNA for the CDR3 is TGCGCCAGCAGCCAAGTCTCAGTATTAGAGACCCAGTACTTC. Protein sequence: CASSQVSVLETQYF. The V gene is TRBV4-1, the J gene TRBJ2-5; no firm D call. This CDR3 spans 14 amino acids. Trimming left V 1 base short and J 4 bases short, with 10 bases between. The germline CDR1 and CDR2 sequences are MGHRA and YSYEKL.

The chain carries TRBV19 and TRBJ2-1, with D possibly TRBD2 on 6 matching bases. Trimming stripped 1 base from V and 0 bases from J, with 13 bases between. This CDR3 comprises 17 residues. Germline V lookup: CDR1 LNHDA, CDR2 SQIVND (reference sequence). CDR3: CASSIVSGGASYNEQFF. The CDR3 DNA reads as TGTGCCAGTAGTATAGTATCGGGCGGGGCCTCCTACAATGAGCAGTTCTTC.

V is TRBV7-9 and J is TRBJ1-6; 8 bases are a match to TRBD1. The trim removed 5 bases at V and 8 bases at J, leaving 11 bases unmatched. The length of the CDR3 is 16 residues. Germline V lookup: CDR1 SEHNR, CDR2 FQNEAQ (reference sequence). CDR3: CASSPTHLTGDSPLHF. In DNA, the CDR3 is TGTGCCAGCAGCCCGACTCACCTGACAGGGGATTCACCCCTCCACTTT.

This chain uses TRBV6-1 with TRBJ1-1; maybe TRBD1 (5 bases). Germline CDR1 is MNHNS and CDR2 is SASEGT. The CDR3 totals 14 residues. The V end lost 7 bases, the J end lost 4 bases, and 16 bases lay between the germline ends. The CDR3 sequence: CASIWGGGVTEAFF. The CDR3 coding sequence is TGTGCCAGCATATGGGGGGGAGGGGTCACTGAAGCTTTCTTT.

CDR3 residues: CASSQTGTAYEQYF. For the CDR3, the DNA is TGTGCCAGCAGCCAAACCGGGACAGCCTACGAGCAGTACTTC. The chain recombines TRBV14 with TRBJ2-7; TRBD1 matches at 7 bases. This CDR3 region has 14 residues. The germline V gene encodes CDR1 SGHDN and CDR2 FVKESK. V lost 2 bases and J lost 2; bases outside the gene matches: 3. The full variable domain, completed using reference TRBV14 and TRBJ2-7, is EAGVTQFPSHSVIEKGQTVTLRCDPISGHDNLYWYRRVMGKEIKFLLHFVKESKQDESGMPNNRFLAERTGGTYSTLKVQPAELEDSGVYFCASSQTGTAYEQYFGPGTRLTVT.

V and J are TRBV19 and TRBJ1-1, with D maybe TRBD1 (6 bases). V was clipped by 0 bases and J by 11 bases, with 16 bases between them. The CDR3 extends over 14 amino acids. Germline CDR1 and CDR2: LNHDA and SQIVND (reference sequence). The DNA for the CDR3 is TGTGCCAGTAGTATAGATCACGGACAGACCGTGGCTTTCTTT. It codes for CASSIDHGQTVAFF.

The chain uses TRBV7-6 and TRBJ2-3; D remains ambiguous. Germline V lookup: CDR1 SGHVS, CDR2 FNYEAQ. The CDR3 consists of 15 residues. The V end was cut by 2 bases, the J end by 0 bases, with 9 bases between. CDR3 in amino acids: CASSLSLSSTDTQYF. CDR3 DNA sequence: TGTGCCAGCAGCTTAAGCCTATCGAGCACAGATACGCAGTATTTT.

This clone was found once. The J gene is TRBJ1-4, the V gene TRBV5-5; 7 nucleotides agree with TRBD1. The CDR3 is 18 amino acids. In germline, CDR1 is SGHKS, CDR2 YYEKEE (reference sequence). V was clipped by 4 bases and J by 0 bases; unmatched bases: 12. In DNA form, the CDR3 reads TGTGCCAGCAGCCCCGCCTCCTCCGGGACAGCAACTAATGAAAAACTGTTTTTT. Its translation: CASSPASSGTATNEKLFF.